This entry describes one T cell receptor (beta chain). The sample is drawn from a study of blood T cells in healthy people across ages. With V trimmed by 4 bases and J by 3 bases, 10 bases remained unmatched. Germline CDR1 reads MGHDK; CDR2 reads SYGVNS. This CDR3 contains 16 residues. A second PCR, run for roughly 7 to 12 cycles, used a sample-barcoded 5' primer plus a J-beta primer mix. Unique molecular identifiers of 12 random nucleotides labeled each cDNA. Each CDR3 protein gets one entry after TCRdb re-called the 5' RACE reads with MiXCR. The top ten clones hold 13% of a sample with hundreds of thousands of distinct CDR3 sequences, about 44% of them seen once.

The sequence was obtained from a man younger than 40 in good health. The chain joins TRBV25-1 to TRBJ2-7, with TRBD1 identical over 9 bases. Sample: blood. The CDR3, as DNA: TGTGCCAGCAGTGGAACAAAGGGACAGGGCTTCTACGAGCAGTACTTC. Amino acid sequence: CASSGTKGQGFYEQYF.